What follows describes a single T cell receptor beta chain. Its antigen is still unknown. With 10 bases removed from V and 0 bases from J, the gap between germline ends came to 19 bases. In germline, CDR1 is MNHNY, CDR2 SVGAGI (reference sequence). The CDR3 spans 16 residues. Samples came from axillary lymph nodes draining the breast cancer. This specimen comes from a study of breast tumors, draining lymph nodes, adjacent tissues. Study-wide findings and caveats: Tumor T cell lymph node origin was a supported hypothesis, not proven.

TCRdb independently ran MiXCR on the multiplex PCR reads; one entry per CDR3 protein. The sample contains some 170,000 distinct CDR3 sequences, more than 25% of which appear only once. The clonotype originates from a female donor with breast cancer. Some clones in this sample may be carry-over from other donors' samples. The sample comprised axillary lymph node tissue. The rearrangement uses TRBV6-6 and TRBJ1-5, with D maybe TRBD1 (6 bases). The CDR3 bases are TGTGCCACTGCTGGCGGGACAACTTATAGCAATCAGCCCCAGCATTTT. Translating gives CATAGGTTYSNQPQHF.